The TCR beta chain under discussion was sequenced for a study of OX40 agonist ivuxolimab in advanced cancers. Concerning the study at large: Ivuxolimab was an agonistic, fully human IgG2 monoclonal antibody directed against OX40 (CD134), a costimulatory receptor. The purpose of peripheral TCRbeta sequencing was to test whether ivuxolimab changed TCR sequence diversity and led to clonal T-cell expansion. Partial responses occurred in three dose-escalation patients: two with cutaneous melanoma and one with hepatocellular carcinoma. Among the roughly 50 dose-escalation patients, some 20 had hepatocellular carcinoma, some 15 melanoma, 9 renal cell carcinoma and 9 head and neck cancer. In the dose-escalation cohort, approximately 83% of patients were male, and the mean age was approximately 60 years with a range of roughly 20 to 79. Intravenous ivuxolimab was administered to patients every 2 weeks at six dose levels: 0.01, 0.1, 0.3, 1.5, 3 and 10 mg/kg. Prior anti-PD-1, anti-PD-L1 or anti-CTLA-4 therapy was permitted, and about two fifths of dose-escalation patients had received checkpoint inhibitors. The paper describes the monotherapy dose-escalation part (N of about 55 patients) of the phase I trial of ivuxolimab. The full study reports these points: At doses of 0.1 to 3.0 mg/kg, clonal expansion of both CD4+ and CD8+ T cells in blood was seen between baseline and week 6. After ivuxolimab, more expanded clones were found on average in CD8+ T cells than in CD4+ T cells. The antigen specificity of the clonally expanded peripheral T cells was not determined. Low levels of normalized T-cell clonal expansion were also seen in some nonresponding patients. In the 0.1-3.0 mg/kg groups, partial responders had among the lowest normalized peripheral clonal expansion, particularly in CD8+ T cells.

To note about this clone: Its antigen remains unidentified. No qualities accompany the bases; no much larger clone lies one base away.

V and J are truncated by 3 bases and 10 bases respectively, leaving an intervening sequence of 9 bases. The cysteine opens and the phenylalanine closes a CDR3 of 11 amino acids. Of the read, only the CDR3 DNA is kept; its 33 bases are in frame from base 1. CDR1 and CDR2 are drawn from the germline V gene: SGHTA, FQGNSA. Genomic DNA was isolated from the sorted cells so that the TCRbeta CDR3 region could be sequenced. TCRbeta CDR3 regions were sequenced using the immunoSEQ Assay. TCRdb's version of the immuneACCESS table is confined to in-frame rearrangements and falls short of the full clone set. An unresolved V gene accounts for under half of the shortfall where checked; the remainder is of unknown origin. This sample lists roughly 67,000 clones; roughly 86% were detected once. The ten most abundant clones make up roughly 0.64% of the sample. Patients with autoimmune disease history or receiving systemic immunosuppression were excluded from the trial. Peripheral blood for TCR sequencing was collected from all dose cohorts at baseline, on cycle 4 day 1, and on cycle 7 day 1. Samples came from an open-label, multicenter, first-in-human phase I dose-escalation trial of ivuxolimab. The trial enrolled adults with locally advanced or metastatic head and neck squamous cell, hepatocellular, melanoma or renal cell carcinoma. CD4+ and CD8+ T cells were sorted separately from peripheral blood before TCR sequencing.

The source of this sequence is an adult with an advanced solid tumor such as melanoma, head and neck, liver or kidney cancer. The sample here was CD4+ or CD8+ T cells sorted from blood, taken in a trial of the OX40 agonist ivuxolimab. The chain is assembled from TRBV7-2 and TRBJ2-5; the D gene remains uncertain. The CDR3 region reads CASSFGVYQYF. The DNA sequence reads TGTGCCAGCAGCTTCGGCGTTTACCAGTACTTC.